One and the same sample provided the 20 T cell receptor beta chains below, sequenced in a study of T cell changes during pregnancy in multiple sclerosis. Data came from immunoSEQ multiplex PCR; TCRdb stores just in-frame clones and leaves some out. The table shows about 51,000 clones, with 85% to 95% occurring only once. This specimen consisted of CD8+ T cells from peripheral blood mononuclear cells, obtained in the second trimester of pregnancy. The receptor source for this set is a female donor with multiple sclerosis, enrolled in a pregnancy study.

The rearrangement links TRBV4-3 to TRBJ2-5; possible D gene TRBD1, 6 bases. The DNA end lines up better with TRBJ2-7; the J call may be wrong. This CDR3 is 13 amino acids long. CDR1 is LGHNA, CDR2 YSLEER, per germline. CDR3 nucleotides: TGCGCCAGCAGCCAAGACAGGGGTGACGAGCAGTACTTC. This sequence encodes CASSQDRGDEQYF.

The V gene is TRBV2, the J gene TRBJ1-2, with a possible D match to TRBD1 (5 bases). Per the germline V gene, CDR1 is SNHLY and CDR2 is FYNNEI. The CDR3 sequence is 15 residues long. Trimming removed 5 bases at V and 0 bases at J, with 13 bases between. CDR3 protein: CASSSEQVTNYGYTF. DNA of the CDR3: TGTGCCAGCAGTTCAGAACAGGTTACTAACTATGGCTACACCTTC.

The chain is built from TRBV11-3 and TRBJ2-3; the match to TRBD2 covers 8 bases. With V trimmed by 1 base and J by 2 bases, 8 bases remained unmatched. The germline gives CDR1 SGHNT, CDR2 YENEEA. CDR3 length: 17 amino acids. CDR3 in amino acids: CASSLGGTSSHTDTQYF. CDR3 nucleotide sequence: TGTGCCAGCAGCTTAGGCGGGACTAGTTCCCACACAGATACGCAGTATTTT.

V is TRBV7-2 and J is TRBJ2-5; the D is unclear. Germline values: CDR1 SGHTA, CDR2 FQGNSA. The CDR3 has 17 residues. Trimming removed 2 bases from V and 5 bases from J, with 21 bases in between. The CDR3 bases are TGTGCCAGCAGCTTACCGCTAGACCTGGATGCGATGGAGACCCAGTACTTC. Translation: CASSLPLDLDAMETQYF.

The rearrangement links TRBV4-3 to TRBJ2-7, with TRBD1 as a possible D gene (5 bases). V was clipped by 0 bases and J by 3 bases, with 15 bases between them. There are 16 residues in the CDR3. CDR1 and CDR2 from the germline V gene are LGHNA and YSLEER. The CDR3 DNA reads TGCGCCAGCAGCCAAGATCTTACAGGAACGGGCTACGAGCAGTACTTC. It specifies CASSQDLTGTGYEQYF.

The chain combines TRBV10-3 with TRBJ2-1, with 11 nucleotides matching TRBD2. The CDR3 totals 14 residues. V gave up 10 bases and J gave up 6 bases; unmatched junction bases: 8. Germline V gene lookup returns CDR1 ENHRY and CDR2 SYGVKD. The CDR3 nucleotides are TGTGCCACCTATGGACTAGCGGGCAGCAATGAGCAGTTCTTC. Protein sequence: CATYGLAGSNEQFF.

The rearrangement joins TRBV10-3 to TRBJ1-1, with unresolved D. The germline gives CDR1 ENHRY, CDR2 SYGVKD. V was clipped by 3 bases and J by 3 bases, with 11 bases between them. The length of the CDR3 is 14 residues. CDR3 coding DNA: TGTGCCATCAGTGACCCCGCTCGGGACACTGAAGCTTTCTTT. It yields the protein CAISDPARDTEAFF.

The chain employs TRBV2 and TRBJ1-2; TRBD1 matches 9 bases. Germline V lookup: CDR1 SNHLY, CDR2 FYNNEI. V gave up 4 bases and J gave up 5 bases; unmatched junction bases: 5. The CDR3 has 14 residues. CDR3 residues: CASSAGQGGYGYTF. CDR3 in DNA: TGTGCCAGCAGTGCGGGACAGGGCGGATATGGCTACACCTTC.

This clone came up once. V is TRBV6-4 and J is TRBJ1-1; unclear D gene. V was shortened by 2 bases and J by 2 bases, with 12 bases between the two germline ends. Germline assignment: CDR1 MRHNA and CDR2 SNTAGT. This CDR3 comprises 15 residues. CDR3 in amino acids: CASSDNDTPNTEAFF. CDR3 DNA sequence: TGTGCCAGCAGTGACAATGACACTCCAAACACTGAAGCTTTCTTT.

V usage is TRBV5-6 and J usage is TRBJ1-2, with D hard to call. Germline CDR1 SGHDT, CDR2 YYEEEE. The V end lost 2 bases, the J end lost 3 bases, and 8 bases lay between the germline ends. This CDR3 comprises 13 residues. DNA for the CDR3: TGTGCCAGCAGCTTTCGGGAGGACTATGGCTACACCTTC. Translated: CASSFREDYGYTF.

J is TRBJ1-2 and V is TRBV4-3; D may be TRBD1 (5 bases). Trimming removed 0 bases from V and 2 bases from J, with 10 bases in between. Germline V gene lookup returns CDR1 LGHNA and CDR2 YSLEER. This CDR3 has 15 amino acids. The CDR3 loop is CASSQETAGNYGYTF. The CDR3 DNA reads TGCGCCAGCAGCCAAGAGACGGCAGGGAACTATGGCTACACCTTC.

This chain joins TRBV4-3 and TRBJ1-2; D might be TRBD1 (6 bases). V lost 6 bases to trimming and J lost 6 bases, with 11 bases between them. CDR1 LGHNA and CDR2 YSLEER come from the germline V gene. This CDR3 region has 12 residues. The CDR3 DNA is TGCGCCAGCAGGGGACAAGACCATGGCTACACCTTC. Translated: CASRGQDHGYTF.

The CDR3 nucleotides read TGTGCCAGCAGCCATCCGGGACAGGGCCACGAGCAGTACTTC. Its translation is CASSHPGQGHEQYF. The chain links TRBV11-2 to TRBJ2-7, with 9 bases aligning to TRBD1. Germline V CDR1 and CDR2: SGHAT, FQNNGV. The CDR3 runs 14 residues. The junction had 7 bases not matched to a gene; V was cut back by 5 bases and J by 5 bases.

The table lists this clone with a few counts. This rearrangement joins TRBV2 to TRBJ1-1; tentative D call: TRBD1 (6 bases). The CDR3 sequence is 14 residues long. Germline V lookup: CDR1 SNHLY, CDR2 FYNNEI. V was trimmed by 4 bases and J by 3 bases, leaving 12 bases between them. The CDR3 nucleotides read TGTGCCAGCAGTGGTAGACAGGCCTACACTGAAGCTTTCTTT. It yields the protein CASSGRQAYTEAFF. Full variable domain (outside the CDR3, taken from reference TRBV2 and TRBJ1-1): EPEVTQTPSHQVTQMGQEVILRCVPISNHLYFYWYRQILGQKVEFLVSFYNNEISEKSEIFDDQFSVERPDGSNFTLKIRSTKLEDSAMYFCASSGRQAYTEAFFGQGTRLTVV.

V is TRBV23-1 and J is TRBJ2-7; 8 nucleotides line up with TRBD1. TRBV23-1 is labeled an ORF, and its function is uncertain. The CDR3 extends over 15 amino acids. The V segment lost 5 bases and the J segment 1 base; nucleotides outside the gene matches: 7. The CDR3 DNA reads as TGCGCCAGCAGTAAGTACCGGGACAGGTCCTACGAGCAGTACTTC. The encoded protein is CASSKYRDRSYEQYF.

V gene TRBV9 combines with J gene TRBJ1-1; D is possibly TRBD1 (5 bases). The CDR3 sequence is 14 residues long. V lost 0 bases, J lost 3 bases, and 9 bases lay in between. The germline V gene encodes CDR1 SGDLS and CDR2 YYNGEE. This chain's CDR3 is CASSVVSRDTEAFF. CDR3 sequence (DNA): TGTGCCAGCAGCGTAGTCTCCAGGGACACTGAAGCTTTCTTT.

The rearrangement links TRBV4-3 to TRBJ1-2; 8 positions match TRBD1. The CDR3 consists of 16 residues. CDR1 is LGHNA and CDR2 is YSLEER in the germline V gene. Trimming took 0 bases from V and 8 from J; bases not matched to a gene: 11. In DNA, the CDR3 is TGCGCCAGCAGCCAAGATTCAGGGCAGGGGGCTGAGGGCTACACCTTC. This encodes CASSQDSGQGAEGYTF.

The J gene is TRBJ2-7, the V gene TRBV9; 7 bases fit TRBD1. Trimming at V came to 3 bases and at J to 0 bases, leaving 3 bases not matched to a gene. The CDR3 covers 14 residues. Looked up from germline, CDR1 is SGDLS and CDR2 is YYNGEE. The CDR3 DNA reads TGTGCCAGCAGCGCGGACAGGACCTCCTACGAGCAGTACTTC. Its translation: CASSADRTSYEQYF. Drawing the rest from reference TRBV9 and TRBJ2-7, the complete variable domain is DSGVTQTPKHLITATGQRVTLRCSPRSGDLSVYWYQQSLDQGLQFLIQYYNGEERAKGNILERFSAQQFPDLHSELNLSSLELGDSALYFCASSADRTSYEQYFGPGTRLTVT.

The rearrangement uses TRBV7-9 and TRBJ2-1; TRBD1 is a possible D gene (6 bases). Germline V gene data show CDR1 as SEHNR and CDR2 as FQNEAQ (reference sequence). Deletions cut 5 bases from V and 8 bases from J, with 7 bases between. The CDR3 is made up of 11 amino acids. The CDR3 sequence: CASSPGDEQFF. DNA for the CDR3: TGTGCCAGCAGCCCAGGGGATGAGCAGTTCTTC.

The chain uses TRBV23-1 and TRBJ1-5; D ambiguous. Being an ORF, TRBV23-1 has a function that is uncertain. V was pared by 3 bases and J by 9 bases, with 18 bases between. The CDR3 contains 15 residues. The chain's CDR3 is CASSQSPRLSGPQHF. The CDR3 DNA is TGCGCCAGCAGTCAGTCACCGCGCTTGTCGGGGCCCCAGCATTTT.